This T cell receptor beta chain was recorded in a study of early T cells in non-severe SARS-CoV-2 infection. About the research overall: The input, bulk RNA from unsorted whole blood, was sequenced, and chains were unpaired. Study outcomes and limitations: Reliance on VDJdb matching favored anti-spike CD8 responses; private and CD4 specificities were missed.

The CDR3 consists of 13 residues. Per germline, CDR1 SGHRS and CDR2 YFSETQ. The V and J ends lost 6 bases and 1 base, in that order; junction bases with no gene match: 2. In this sample, this clonotype turned up many times. Its target is unknown. The TCR library protocol was used to attach unique molecular identifiers. These identifiers were attached to individual cDNA molecules. In TCRdb, the 5' RACE reads were re-called with MiXCR into one record per CDR3 protein. The sample has some 54,000 distinct CDR3 sequences; about 10% are singletons. The J gene is TRBJ2-3, the V gene TRBV5-1, with 7 bases matching TRBD1. The sequence came from an adult who was a healthcare worker with PCR-confirmed SARS-CoV-2 infection or an uninfected control (not recorded which). Sequencing was carried out using whole blood. The CDR3 DNA is TGCGCCAGCAACGGACAGGGCACAGATACGCAGTATTTT. Residues: CASNGQGTDTQYF. The full variable domain, its missing parts supplied by reference TRBV5-1 and TRBJ2-3, is KAGVTQTPRYLIKTRGQQVTLSCSPISGHRSVSWYQQTPGQGLQFLFEYFSETQRNKGNFPGRFSGRQFSNSRSEMNVSTLELGDSALYLCASNGQGTDTQYFGPGTRLTVL.